This T cell receptor (beta chain) was observed in a study of human T cells and chemical hapten exposure. Time point of the sample: patch test 2, 6 weeks after DPC sensitization. Treatment meaning: therapeutic diphenylcyclopropenone sensitization with weekly scalp DPC. This clonotype has a count of ten or more. The V end was cut by 7 bases, the J end by 2 bases, with 14 bases between. This CDR3 is built from 13 residues. The germline gives CDR1 SQVTM, CDR2 ANQGSEA. TCRdb processed the RACE reads anew with MiXCR; each CDR3 protein has one entry. In the table there are tens of thousands of distinct CDR3 sequences, roughly a tenth of which are singletons.

This TCR was sampled from a woman aged 30 to 39 with alopecia areata. Some clones in this sample may be carry-over from other donors' samples. The J gene is TRBJ1-2, the V gene TRBV29-1, with TRBD1 as a possible D gene (6 bases). The material sequenced was whole blood, taken in connection with sensitization to the hapten diphenylcyclopropenone (DPC). The CDR3 sequence: CSAARDINYGYTF. The CDR3, as DNA: TGCAGCGCCGCACGGGACATCAACTATGGCTACACCTTC.